This T cell receptor beta chain was profiled in a study of CD8+ T cells in alopecia areata. Overall study results and limits: Normal skin's resident alphabeta T cells are sequenced alongside lesional scalp T cells. One nonresponder makes the tie between baseline CD8+ expansion and response uncertain. For lesional scalp, especially alopecia totalis/universalis, clonality was higher than in normal scalp.

The V gene's germline CDR1 is ENHRY and CDR2 SYGVKD. The CDR3 is 16 amino acids. V shed 0 bases and J 3 bases; nucleotides not matched to a gene: 5. In the case of this clone: Its antigen is unknown.

It was cDNA, reverse transcribed from extracted RNA, that served as the sequencing template. Assay: immunoSEQ multiplex PCR; the TCRdb copy retains only in-frame clones and omits some. The data hold about 200,000 clones, with 58% observed a single time. The treatment here: oral pan-JAK inhibitor, 5-10 mg twice daily. Samples from alopecia areata patients were lesional scalp punch biopsies and peripheral blood. The sequences come from CD4+ T cells sorted from blood, collected at week 24, from a patient treated with tofacitinib. The receptor was derived from a human donor with alopecia areata. This rearrangement joins TRBV10-3 to TRBJ2-3; TRBD2 matches 8 bases. The CDR3 DNA reads TGTGCCATCAGTGAGTCGAGAAGCGGGGGAACAGATACGCAGTATTTT. It translates to CAISESRSGGTDTQYF.